The 2 T cell receptor beta chains presented below share a single source sample, sequenced in a study of blood T cell repertoires in COVID-19. The assay was immunoSEQ multiplex PCR, and TCRdb's table has in-frame clones only and misses some. The sample includes about 80,000 clones, 70% to 90% of them seen just once. Sequenced material: peripheral blood. These receptors were collected from a man aged 50-59 years with COVID-19, enrolled during active disease.

The V call is TRBV9, the J call TRBJ2-7; TRBD2 might be the D (5 bases). Germline V gene data show CDR1 as SGDLS and CDR2 as YYNGEE. CDR3 length: 13 residues. V dropped 0 bases and J dropped 7 bases, with 11 bases sitting between them. The CDR3 sequence: CASSVDVREEQYF. The CDR3, as DNA: TGTGCCAGCAGCGTAGATGTGAGGGAGGAGCAGTACTTC.

As to this clone: The sample contains more than one DNA sequence encoding this CDR3. This sequence joins TRBV7-9 and TRBJ1-1, with D maybe TRBD1 (5 bases). The CDR3 contains 12 residues. CDR1 and CDR2 from the germline V gene are SEHNR and FQNEAQ (reference sequence). Trimming left V 3 bases short and J 4 bases short, with 6 bases between. The CDR3 DNA sequence: TGTGCCAGCAGCTTCCAGGGCACTGAAGCTTTCTTT. Translated, it gives CASSFQGTEAFF.